Listed below are T cell receptor beta chains from one sample, sequenced in a study of shared clonotypes between healthy human individuals. Here immunoSEQ multiplex PCR was the method, and the copy in TCRdb shows in-frame clones only, minus some. The sample gives approximately 2,000,000 clones, roughly 90% of which show up once; 0.37% is in the top ten. The source material was naive CD4+ T cells from PBMCs. The receptors originated from a man aged 18 to 29 in good health. Some clones in this sample may be carry-over from other donors' samples. Each CDR3 is given with its conserved first and last residue. D genes are given only for firm matches. The size field is filled for only some rows; it gives once, few, many or a size class.

v_call,j_call,d_call,cdr3_length,clone_size,cdr3_nt,cdr3_aa
TRBV28,TRBJ1-4,-,17,-,TGTGCCAGCAGTGACCTCCGGGAGGAGGCAACTAATGAAAAACTGTTTTTT,CASSDLREEATNEKLFF
TRBV28,TRBJ2-3,-,14,-,TGTGCCAGCAGTTCTGCGGGGACGGTGGATACGCAGTATTTT,CASSSAGTVDTQYF
TRBV18,TRBJ2-6,-,14,-,TGTGCCAGCTCACCATCGCCTGGGGCCAACGTCCTGACTTTC,CASSPSPGANVLTF
TRBV5-4,TRBJ2-2,TRBD2,16,-,TGTGCCAGCAGCTTGCTGGCGGGAGTGGAGACCGGGGAGCTGTTTTTT,CASSLLAGVETGELFF
TRBV9,TRBJ2-7,-,15,-,TGTGCCAGCAGCGTAGAGGCGGGTCCCATCGGGGAGCAGTACTTC,CASSVEAGPIGEQYF
TRBV9,TRBJ2-5,-,13,-,TGTGCCAGCAGCGTAGTCGGCCAGGGGACCCAGTACTTC,CASSVVGQGTQYF
TRBV27,TRBJ2-7,-,13,-,TGTGCCAGCAGTCCCCGACAGAGTTACGAGCAGTACTTC,CASSPRQSYEQYF
TRBV6-1,TRBJ2-3,-,15,-,TGTGCCAGCAGTGATGTTGGGGGGACCGCAGATACGCAGTATTTT,CASSDVGGTADTQYF
TRBV7-3,TRBJ2-5,-,13,few,TGTGCCAGCAGCTTACAGTACCAAGAGACCCAGTACTTC,CASSLQYQETQYF
TRBV13,TRBJ2-3,-,12,-,TGTGCCAGCAGCCCTAGCACAGATACGCAGTATTTT,CASSPSTDTQYF
TRBV28,TRBJ2-5,-,14,-,TGTGCCAGCAGTTTAGGGGAGCGGTGGGAGACCCAGTACTTC,CASSLGERWETQYF
TRBV7-7,TRBJ2-1,TRBD2,15,-,TGTGCCAGCAGCTCCGGGACTAGCGGGGGCAATGAGCAGTTCTTC,CASSSGTSGGNEQFF
TRBV30,TRBJ1-1,-,14,once,TGTGCCTGGAGTTGGTCAGGGTTCCAAACTGAAGCTTTCTTT,CAWSWSGFQTEAFF
TRBV27,TRBJ1-1,-,13,-,TGTGCCAGCAGTTTATTCAGAGAGACTGAAGCTTTCTTT,CASSLFRETEAFF
TRBV10-1,TRBJ2-1,-,14,-,TGCGCCAGCAGTGAGGGTCCATTCTACAATGAGCAGTTCTTC,CASSEGPFYNEQFF
TRBV30,TRBJ1-5,-,15,-,TGTGCCTGGAGTGTACTTGGACAGAGCAATCAGCCCCAGCATTTT,CAWSVLGQSNQPQHF
TRBV21-1,TRBJ2-3,-,17,-,TGTGCCAGTCCCATGGGGGGACTAGCACCTAGCACAGATACGCAGTATTTT,CASPMGGLAPSTDTQYF
TRBV27,TRBJ2-1,TRBD1,15,-,TGTGCCAGCAGTAGACAGGGGAGCTCCTACAATGAGCAGTTCTTC,CASSRQGSSYNEQFF
TRBV6-5,TRBJ1-1,-,13,-,TGTGCCAGCAGTACCGGGACAAGCACTGAAGCTTTCTTT,CASSTGTSTEAFF
TRBV5-1,TRBJ1-3,TRBD1,14,-,TGCGCCAGCAGCTTGGGACAGGGAGGAAACACCATATATTTT,CASSLGQGGNTIYF
TRBV7-6,TRBJ2-7,TRBD2,13,-,TGTGCCAGCAGCTCTACTAGCGGCTACGAGCAGTACTTC,CASSSTSGYEQYF
TRBV6-5,TRBJ2-7,TRBD2,15,once,TGTGCCAGCAGATATCTAGCGGGAGGAACCTACGAGCAGTACTTC,CASRYLAGGTYEQYF
TRBV28,TRBJ2-3,TRBD2,18,-,TGTGCCAGCAGTCCCCCCCGGACTAGCGGGACTAGCACAGATACGCAGTATTTT,CASSPPRTSGTSTDTQYF
TRBV15,TRBJ1-2,-,13,-,TGTGCCACCAGCGGAACAGGGAATCTTGGCTACACCTTC,CATSGTGNLGYTF
TRBV10-3,TRBJ1-1,TRBD1,13,few,TGTGCCAGCACAACCGGACAGGGGGCTGAAGCTTTCTTT,CASTTGQGAEAFF
TRBV7-2,TRBJ2-5,TRBD1,15,-,TGTGCCAGCAGCCAAGACAGGGGCAAAGGGGAGACCCAGTACTTC,CASSQDRGKGETQYF
TRBV5-5,TRBJ1-5,-,14,-,TGTGCCAGCAGCTACGACAGGTTTTATCAGCCCCAGCATTTT,CASSYDRFYQPQHF
TRBV9,TRBJ1-2,-,13,once,TGTGCCAGCAGCCCCCGTGTTAACTATGGCTACACCTTC,CASSPRVNYGYTF
TRBV4-2,TRBJ1-4,TRBD1,16,-,TGTGCCAGCAGCCAAATCCCTGGGACAGGGGATGAAAAACTGTTTTTT,CASSQIPGTGDEKLFF
TRBV30,TRBJ2-7,-,13,-,TGTGCCTGGAACGGCGGAGTCTCCTACGAGCAGTACTTC,CAWNGGVSYEQYF
TRBV30,TRBJ2-7,-,12,-,TGTGCCTGGAGTCCGGAGGCCTACGAGCAGTACTTC,CAWSPEAYEQYF
TRBV7-6,TRBJ2-2,-,11,-,TGTGCCAGCTCCGAGGTCGGGGAGCTGTTTTTT,CASSEVGELFF
TRBV19,TRBJ1-1,-,15,-,TGTGCCAGTAGTATAGACAGGTTGATCGGCACTGAAGCTTTCTTT,CASSIDRLIGTEAFF
TRBV5-1,TRBJ1-4,-,13,-,TGCGCCAGCAGCTCGGGAGTTGGGGAAAAACTGTTTTTT,CASSSGVGEKLFF
TRBV28,TRBJ2-3,TRBD2,14,-,TGTGCCAGCAGCTCCCCCGGACTAGCAGATACGCAGTATTTT,CASSSPGLADTQYF
TRBV28,TRBJ2-7,-,13,-,TGTGCCAGCAGACGTGAAAGTTTCTACGAGCAGTACTTC,CASRRESFYEQYF
TRBV5-5,TRBJ2-1,TRBD1,16,-,TGTGCCAGCAGCTTGGTTCCCGGGACAGAATACAATGAGCAGTTCTTC,CASSLVPGTEYNEQFF
TRBV5-4,TRBJ2-2,-,15,-,TGTGCCAGCAGCTTGGTATCAGAGAACACCGGGGAGCTGTTTTTT,CASSLVSENTGELFF
TRBV18,TRBJ1-4,-,18,-,TGTGCCAGCTCACCACGGAGAGGGGGTGCAGGAGGTACCGAAAAACTGTTTTTT,CASSPRRGGAGGTEKLFF
TRBV2,TRBJ2-3,TRBD2,14,-,TGTGCCAGCCGACGGACTAGCGGCACAGATACGCAGTATTTT,CASRRTSGTDTQYF
TRBV18,TRBJ1-4,-,15,few,TGTGCCAGCTCACCCCCAGGGGCAACTAATGAAAAACTGTTTTTT,CASSPPGATNEKLFF
TRBV5-8,TRBJ1-1,-,16,-,TGTGCCAGCAGCCTCCACTCAAGGAGGGCATCCCTGGAAGCTTTCTTT,CASSLHSRRASLEAFF